This is a list of T cell receptor beta chains from one sample in a study of regulatory T cells in long-lasting Graves disease. TCRdb passed the multiplex PCR reads through MiXCR, listing each CDR3 protein once. The sample has about 300,000 distinct CDR3 sequences, 20% to 25% seen once; the top ten hold around three fifths. The specimen was peripheral blood mononuclear cells (PBMCs), collected when the disease was refractory, from a patient treated with antithyroid drugs. The origin of the receptors is a female donor with Graves disease. The CDR3 runs from the conserved cysteine through the conserved F or W. D genes are given only for firm matches. Clone size, where shown, is once, few, many, or a class for clones that have expanded.

V gene,D gene,J gene,clone size,CDR3 DNA,CDR3 protein
TRBV6-1,-,TRBJ2-6,-,TGTGCCAGCCGAAATACTCTCTCTGGGGCCAACGTCCTGACTTTC,CASRNTLSGANVLTF
TRBV29-1,-,TRBJ1-1,-,TGCAGCGTTGTGGTGAGGACCCCTGAAGCTTTCTTT,CSVVVRTPEAFF
TRBV29-1,-,TRBJ2-7,many,TGCAGCGTTGCGGGAGGGGGCGGCAGCTCCTACGAGCAGTACTTC,CSVAGGGGSSYEQYF
TRBV18,TRBD1,TRBJ2-7,-,TGTGCCAGCTCACCACCGTGGACAGGGGGCCCCTACGAGCAGTACTTC,CASSPPWTGGPYEQYF
TRBV7-2,-,TRBJ1-1,many,TGTGCCAGCAGCGGACAGACGGCTGAAGCTTTCTTT,CASSGQTAEAFF
TRBV12-3/TRBV12-4,-,TRBJ2-6,-,TGTGCCAGCACCCTTTGGAGGGACGGCGCAATTGGGGCCAACGTCCTGACTTTC,CASTLWRDGAIGANVLTF
TRBV7-2,TRBD2,TRBJ2-3,few,TGTGCCAGCAGCTTAGGTCCACAGGGACTAGCAGATACGCAGTATTTT,CASSLGPQGLADTQYF
TRBV6-2/TRBV6-3,-,TRBJ1-5,many,TGTGCCAGCAGTTACTTCCCGGGACAACAGAATCAGCCCCAGCATTTT,CASSYFPGQQNQPQHF
TRBV4-3,-,TRBJ1-1,-,TGCGCCAGCAGCCAAGATCCGGGTTCGAACACTGAAGCTTTCTTT,CASSQDPGSNTEAFF
TRBV7-9,-,TRBJ2-5,few,TGTGCCAGCAGCTACTGGGGTGATGAGACCCAGTACTTC,CASSYWGDETQYF
TRBV27,-,TRBJ2-7,many,TGTGCCAGCAGACCAACCCCCGGCCACGACGAGCAGTACTTC,CASRPTPGHDEQYF
TRBV18,-,TRBJ1-6,many,TGTGCCAGCTCACCAAATAAGAATTCACCCCTCCACTTT,CASSPNKNSPLHF
TRBV5-4,TRBD1,TRBJ2-5,-,TGTGCCAGCAGCTTGGGGTTCCAGGGGGCGAAGGAAGAGACCCAGTACTTC,CASSLGFQGAKEETQYF
TRBV28,TRBD1,TRBJ2-7,many,TGTGCCAGCAGTTTTGGAGGGACAGGGGCCTACGAGCAGTACTTC,CASSFGGTGAYEQYF
TRBV9,-,TRBJ1-2,few,TGTGCCAGCATGAAGGGATATGCTCACAAAGATGGCTACACCTTC,CASMKGYAHKDGYTF
TRBV12-3/TRBV12-4,-,TRBJ2-2,-,TGTGCCAGCAGTTTAGGGGCAGGTTCGAACACCGGGGAGCTGTTTTTT,CASSLGAGSNTGELFF
TRBV7-8,-,TRBJ1-6,-,TGTGCCAGCAGCTTAGGGTGGCAGCCCTATTCACCCCTCCACTTT,CASSLGWQPYSPLHF
TRBV5-5,-,TRBJ1-5,-,TGTGCCAGCAGCTTAGGGGTATTTCAGCCCCAGCATTTT,CASSLGVFQPQHF
TRBV6-2/TRBV6-3,-,TRBJ1-5,-,TGTGCCAGCAGTTACAGTGGACAGTCGGGGCGTTCGTTGGGCTATCAGCCCCAGCATTTT,CASSYSGQSGRSLGYQPQHF
TRBV6-2/TRBV6-3,-,TRBJ1-2,few,TGTGCCAGCAGTTACCCTCGGGGGGGGTACTATGGCTACACCTTC,CASSYPRGGYYGYTF
TRBV28,TRBD1,TRBJ2-7,-,TGTGCCAGCAGTTTGGGGAACCAGGGGGCCTACGAGCAGTACTTC,CASSLGNQGAYEQYF
TRBV7-3,-,TRBJ2-3,many,TGTGCCAGCAGCTTGGGCGGGATCACAGATACGCAGTATTTT,CASSLGGITDTQYF
TRBV18,-,TRBJ2-1,few,TGTGCCAGCTCACAGCTTCACAACAATGAGCAGTTCTTC,CASSQLHNNEQFF
TRBV4-3,TRBD2,TRBJ2-5,-,TGCGCCAGCAGCCAAGATCGGCGTCGGGAGGGACTTCAAGAGACCCAGTACTTC,CASSQDRRREGLQETQYF